This paragraph reports one T cell receptor beta chain. Being off target in a library aimed at alpha chains, this beta chain has a size of little meaning. The length of the CDR3 is 14 residues. V was trimmed by 0 bases and J by 1 base, leaving 9 bases between them. CDR1 and CDR2 from the germline V gene are GTSNPN and SVGIG (reference sequence). TCRdb ran MiXCR on the RT-PCR reads and lists one entry per CDR3 protein. Of thousands of distinct CDR3 sequences in the sample, approximately 89% were seen once. This sequence joins TRBV30 and TRBJ1-1; D not resolved. The sample comprised memory CD4+ T cells from blood. The source of this sequence is a female donor in good health, serving as a healthy control. CDR3 amino acids: CAWSVGPGNTEAFF. CDR3 nucleotide sequence: TGTGCCTGGAGTGTAGGGCCTGGGAACACTGAAGCTTTCTTT.